One and the same sample provided the 14 T cell receptor beta chains below, sequenced in a study of blood T cell repertoires in COVID-19. TCRdb keeps only in-frame clones here, not all; method: immunoSEQ multiplex PCR. The table records 250,000 to 300,000 clones, nearly 90% of them present only once. The source material was peripheral blood. The origin of the receptors is a woman in her 40s who had recovered from COVID-19.

CDR3: CASPGTANTGELFF. The DNA for the CDR3 is TGTGCCAGCCCTGGGACAGCGAACACCGGGGAGCTGTTTTTT. The gene calls are TRBV6-5 and TRBJ2-2; 7 positions match TRBD1. The CDR3 extends over 14 amino acids. V shed 8 bases and J 0 bases; nucleotides not matched to a gene: 3. CDR1 and CDR2 from the germline V gene are MNHEY and SVGAGI.

This clone came up once. This chain connects TRBV4-1 to TRBJ2-1; 11 bases are a match to TRBD2. Per germline, CDR1 MGHRA and CDR2 YSYEKL. The CDR3 is 19 residues long. V was clipped by 0 bases and J by 6 bases; unmatched bases: 13. The CDR3 nucleotides read TGCGCCAGCAGCCAAGATCTAGCGGGAGGAGGTTTAGTCGGCAATGAGCAGTTCTTC. Its protein product is CASSQDLAGGGLVGNEQFF.

The V call is TRBV6-2 or TRBV6-3, the J call TRBJ2-5; 7 bases align to TRBD1. Per germline, CDR1 MNHEY and CDR2 SVGEGT. V shed 5 bases, J shed 5 bases, and the junction held 8 bases outside the gene matches. CDR3 length: 14 residues. In DNA, the CDR3 is TGTGCCAGCAGTACGACAGGGAAGAGGGAGACCCAGTACTTC. Translated, it gives CASSTTGKRETQYF.

The chain uses TRBV4-1 and TRBJ1-5; 9 nucleotides line up with TRBD1. The CDR3 runs to 15 residues. V dropped 1 base and J dropped 4; count of bases not matched to a gene: 2. CDR1 is MGHRA and CDR2 is YSYEKL in the germline V gene. The CDR3 is CASSQGQGVNQPQHF. CDR3 bases: TGCGCCAGCAGCCAAGGACAGGGGGTGAATCAGCCCCAGCATTTT.

The V and J genes are TRBV7-9 and TRBJ2-7; the D gene is possibly TRBD2 (5 bases). Trimming shortened V by 5 bases and J by 4 bases, and 12 bases separated the two germline ends. Germline CDR1 reads SEHNR; CDR2 reads FQNEAQ (reference sequence). The CDR3 length is 13 residues. The CDR3 region has the DNA TGTGCCAGCAGCAGAAGGGAGAAGTACGAGCAGTACGTC. It specifies CASSRREKYEQYV.

The CDR3 region is CASSVRGRTGELFF. CDR3 DNA: TGTGCCAGCAGCGTACGGGGGAGGACCGGGGAGCTGTTTTTT. The chain links TRBV9 to TRBJ2-2; the D gene is possibly TRBD2 (6 bases). Germline V gene lookup returns CDR1 SGDLS and CDR2 YYNGEE. Deletions cut 1 base from V and 5 bases from J, with 9 bases between. The CDR3 is made up of 14 amino acids.

This chain uses TRBV27 with TRBJ2-1; 10 bases align to TRBD1. CDR3 length equals 15 residues. Germline CDR1 reads MNHEY; CDR2 reads SMNVEV (reference sequence). The CDR3 DNA is TGTGCTACCGGGACAGGGGATATTTTCCGAAATGAGCAGTTCTTC. Its translation is CATGTGDIFRNEQFF.

This clone was detected only a few times. The chain links TRBV9 to TRBJ2-1; possibly TRBD1 for D (6 bases). CDR1 and CDR2 (germline): SGDLS, YYNGEE. There are 14 residues in the CDR3. V was trimmed by 1 base and J by 10 bases, leaving 15 bases between them. This chain's CDR3 is CASSVLRTDTEQFF. The CDR3 bases are TGTGCCAGCAGCGTACTACGGACAGATACCGAGCAGTTCTTC.

The chain couples TRBV10-3 to TRBJ2-2; 8 bases fit TRBD2. Germline trimming cut 7 bases from V and 0 bases from J; bases unmatched to any gene: 7. CDR3 length equals 16 residues. Per the germline V gene, CDR1 is ENHRY and CDR2 is SYGVKD. In DNA form, the CDR3 reads TGTGCCATCAAAGAGGCGGGAGGTTCGAACACCGGGGAGCTGTTTTTT. Amino acids: CAIKEAGGSNTGELFF.

The chain links TRBV19 to TRBJ2-5, with D uncertain. The CDR3 contains 14 residues. Trimming removed 4 bases at V and 5 bases at J, with 14 bases between. Germline V gene data show CDR1 as LNHDA and CDR2 as SQIVND (reference sequence). CDR3 nucleotides: TGTGCCAGTAGTACAACCGGCTCGCGGGAGACCCAGTACTTC. Translation: CASSTTGSRETQYF.

The rearrangement joins TRBV3-1 (or the pseudogene TRBV3-2) to TRBJ2-1, with TRBD1 matching over 8 bases. V trimming: 2 bases; J trimming: 5 bases; junction bases outside the gene matches: 5. Germline V gene sequence: CDR1 LGHDT, CDR2 YNNKEL (reference sequence). The CDR3 is made up of 15 amino acids. The CDR3 sequence: CASSQRGQGHNEQFF. In nucleotides, the CDR3 is TGTGCCAGCAGCCAACGAGGACAGGGCCACAATGAGCAGTTCTTC.

V usage is TRBV7-9 and J usage is TRBJ2-3; a weak D match, TRBD2 (7 bases). Germline V gene lookup returns CDR1 SEHNR and CDR2 FQNEAQ (reference sequence). The CDR3 has 14 amino acids. V was trimmed by 4 bases and J by 0 bases, leaving 8 bases between them. The CDR3 is CASSWGGSTDTQYF. The CDR3 coding sequence is TGTGCCAGCAGCTGGGGGGGCAGCACAGATACGCAGTATTTT. Drawing the rest from reference TRBV7-9 and TRBJ2-3, the complete variable domain is DTGVSQNPRHKITKRGQNVTFRCDPISEHNRLYWYRQTLGQGPEFLTYFQNEAQLEKSRLLSDRFSAERPKGSFSTLEIQRTEQGDSAMYLCASSWGGSTDTQYFGPGTRLTVL.

The chain uses TRBV12-3 or TRBV12-4 and TRBJ2-5; no definite D call. The V gene lost 3 bases and the J gene lost 9 bases, with 14 bases spanning the gap. The CDR3 length is 13 residues. DNA of the CDR3: TGTGCCAGCAGTTTCTCGGGTCCACGGTCCCAGTACTTC. This codes for CASSFSGPRSQYF.

The J gene is TRBJ2-7, the V gene TRBV4-3; 7 nucleotides match TRBD2. After removal of 4 bases from V and 3 bases from J, the junction contained 9 bases not matched to a gene. The length of the CDR3 is 15 residues. CDR1 and CDR2 from the germline V gene are LGHNA and YSLEER. The CDR3 sequence: CASSRNMGEGYEQYV. CDR3 nucleotides: TGCGCCAGCAGCCGGAACATGGGGGAGGGCTACGAGCAGTACGTC.